A selection of T cell receptor beta chains follows, all from one sample in a study of blood T cell repertoires in COVID-19. Sequenced by immunoSEQ multiplex PCR; TCRdb stores in-frame clones only, minus some. Of about 270,000 clones listed, 80% to 95% are singletons. The sample taken for sequencing was peripheral blood. Every receptor here comes from a young adult with COVID-19, enrolled during active disease. Each CDR3 is given with its conserved first and last residue. A D gene is named only where the DNA matches it firmly. Not every row has a clone size; where given, it reads once, few, many or a size class.

CASSPREEGAQYF | TGTGCCAGCAGCCCGAGGGAGGAAGGGGCCCAGTACTTC | TRBV7-6 | - | TRBJ2-5 | -
CASSVIGATGELFF | TGTGCCAGCAGCGTTATTGGAGCAACCGGGGAGCTGTTTTTT | TRBV7-3 | - | TRBJ2-2 | once
CASSTGTASHQPQHF | TGTGCCAGCAGTACTGGGACAGCAAGTCATCAGCCCCAGCATTTT | TRBV6-5 | TRBD1 | TRBJ1-5 | -
CASSEGGAQPQHF | TGTGCCAGCAGTGAAGGTGGGGCTCAGCCCCAGCATTTT | TRBV6-1 | - | TRBJ1-5 | -
CASSLGPGLSMNTEAFF | TGTGCCAGCAGTTTGGGGCCCGGGCTATCTATGAACACTGAAGCTTTCTTT | TRBV28 | - | TRBJ1-1 | -
CATGSKWPQHF | TGTGCCACGGGGTCCAAGTGGCCCCAGCATTTT | TRBV19 | - | TRBJ1-5 | -
CASRVTGRYEQYF | TGTGCCAGCCGGGTAACCGGTCGCTACGAGCAGTACTTC | TRBV5-5 | - | TRBJ2-7 | once
CASSSGRAARMDTQYF | TGTGCCAGCTCTAGCGGGAGGGCGGCCCGCATGGATACGCAGTATTTT | TRBV7-2 | TRBD2 | TRBJ2-3 | -
CASTGTSGTTGELFF | TGTGCCAGCACCGGGACTAGCGGGACTACCGGGGAGCTGTTTTTT | TRBV2 | TRBD2 | TRBJ2-2 | -
CASSLSGSSYNEQFF | TGCGCCAGCAGCCTTAGCGGGAGCTCCTACAATGAGCAGTTCTTC | TRBV5-1 | TRBD2 | TRBJ2-1 | -
CASSLVGGGNAEAFF | TGTGCCAGCAGCTTGGTCGGTGGGGGGAACGCTGAAGCTTTCTTT | TRBV5-6 | - | TRBJ1-1 | -
CASSQAHLGLANTGELFF | TGTGCCAGCAGCCAAGCCCACTTGGGACTAGCGAACACCGGGGAGCTGTTTTTT | TRBV3-1/TRBV3-2 | TRBD2 | TRBJ2-2 | few
CASSQDRNEVSGNTIYF | TGTGCCAGCAGCCAGGACAGGAACGAGGTCTCTGGAAACACCATATATTTT | TRBV11-3 | TRBD1 | TRBJ1-3 | -
CASSFSPQETQYF | TGTGCCAGCAGTTTTTCTCCTCAAGAGACCCAGTACTTC | TRBV12-3/TRBV12-4 | - | TRBJ2-5 | -
CASSPHTEGSNYGYTF | TGTGCCAGCAGTCCCCATACCGAGGGATCTAACTATGGCTACACCTTC | TRBV2 | - | TRBJ1-2 | -
CASDKGTGGNTIYF | TGTGCCAGCGACAAGGGGACAGGTGGAAACACCATATATTTT | TRBV6-5 | TRBD1 | TRBJ1-3 | -
CASSFPAGGHEQFF | TGTGCCAGCAGCTTCCCAGCGGGAGGCCATGAGCAGTTCTTC | TRBV7-8 | TRBD2 | TRBJ2-1 | few
CASSLGDSKLFF | TGTGCCAGCAGCCTTGGTGACAGCAAACTGTTTTTT | TRBV7-9 | - | TRBJ1-4 | -
CASSYSLGRASTDTQYF | TGTGCCAGCAGTTACTCCTTGGGGCGTGCTAGCACAGATACGCAGTATTTT | TRBV6-2/TRBV6-3 | - | TRBJ2-3 | once
CATSRRENEQFF | TGTGCCACCAGCAGGAGGGAGAATGAGCAGTTCTTC | TRBV15 | - | TRBJ2-1 | -
CATSDEAVAGNTGELFF | TGTGCCACCAGTGATGAGGCGGTAGCGGGAAACACCGGGGAGCTGTTTTTT | TRBV24-1 | TRBD2 | TRBJ2-2 | -
CASSHGTASGNTIYF | TGTGCCAGCAGCCACGGGACAGCCTCTGGAAACACCATATATTTT | TRBV28 | TRBD1 | TRBJ1-3 | -
CSAGQGLDNEQFF | TGCAGCGCTGGACAGGGCCTGGACAATGAGCAGTTCTTC | TRBV29-1 | TRBD1 | TRBJ2-1 | -
CASSLSMAVDNSPLHF | TGTGCCAGCAGCTTAAGTATGGCCGTGGATAATTCACCCCTCCACTTT | TRBV7-2 | - | TRBJ1-6 | -
CASSETRSGGANVLTF | TGTGCCAGCAGTGAAACACGGTCGGGTGGGGCCAACGTCCTGACTTTC | TRBV25-1 | - | TRBJ2-6 | -
CASSQNPRGEANYGYTF | TGCGCCAGCAGCCAAAACCCCAGGGGGGAAGCTAACTATGGCTACACCTTC | TRBV4-1 | TRBD1 | TRBJ1-2 | -
CASSYRAGEQFF | TGTGCCAGCAGTTACAGGGCCGGTGAGCAGTTCTTC | TRBV2 | - | TRBJ2-1 | few
CASTGTPNTEAFF | TGCGCCAGCACCGGGACACCGAACACTGAAGCTTTCTTT | TRBV10-2 | - | TRBJ1-1 | -
CASSRPGTGDAFF | TGTGCCAGCAGTCGACCCGGGACAGGGGACGCTTTCTTT | TRBV6-5 | TRBD1 | TRBJ1-1 | -
CASSEGSNSPLHF | TGTGCCAGCAGTGAGGGCAGCAATTCACCCCTCCACTTT | TRBV2 | - | TRBJ1-6 | -
CASSTSVNEKLFF | TGTGCCAGTAGTACTAGTGTAAATGAAAAACTGTTTTTT | TRBV19 | - | TRBJ1-4 | -
CASSQLQTDEQYF | TGCGCCAGCAGCCAACTGCAAACGGACGAGCAGTACTTC | TRBV4-1 | - | TRBJ2-7 | once
CASSLLAGGHYEQYF | TGTGCCAGCAGCCTACTAGCGGGAGGCCACTACGAGCAGTACTTC | TRBV27 | TRBD2 | TRBJ2-7 | -
CSVEVNGLGHGYTF | TGCAGCGTTGAGGTAAACGGACTAGGCCATGGCTACACCTTC | TRBV29-1 | - | TRBJ1-2 | -
CASSELADNYEQYF | TGTGCCAGCAGTGAATTAGCGGACAACTACGAGCAGTACTTC | TRBV6-1 | - | TRBJ2-7 | -